Listed below are T cell receptor beta chains from one sample, sequenced in a study of blood T cell repertoires in COVID-19. Here immunoSEQ multiplex PCR was the method, and the copy in TCRdb shows in-frame clones only, minus some. This sample has approximately 200,000 clones, with 80% to 90% found just once. What was sequenced was peripheral blood. Receptor source: a man aged 30-40 years with acute or convalescent COVID-19. The CDR3 runs from the conserved cysteine through the conserved F or W. A D gene is named only where the DNA matches it firmly. Clone size is stated in some rows and not others, as once, few, many or a class when expanded.

TGTGCCACCAGTCGGCAGGACACTGAAGCTTTCTTT	CATSRQDTEAFF	once	TRBJ1-1	TRBV24-1	.
TGCGCCAGCAGCCACCGGACTTCGGCCAATGAGCAGTTCTTC	CASSHRTSANEQFF	.	TRBJ2-1	TRBV4-1	.
TGTGCCAGCAGTTTGAGTCAAGTCTATGGCTACACCTTC	CASSLSQVYGYTF	.	TRBJ1-2	TRBV28	.
TGTGCCAGCAGTAGTGGAGGGGCGCGTGGCTACACCTTC	CASSSGGARGYTF	.	TRBJ1-2	TRBV2	.
TGCAGCGTTCCGACAGGACTTGCTAACTATGGCTACACCTTC	CSVPTGLANYGYTF	once	TRBJ1-2	TRBV29-1	.
TGTGCCAGCAGCCAAGACAGGGGGCTACCCCTCCACTTT	CASSQDRGLPLHF	.	TRBJ1-6	TRBV14	TRBD1
TGTGCTACCGGGACAGGGAATTCACCCCTCCACTTT	CATGTGNSPLHF	few	TRBJ1-6	TRBV7-9	TRBD1
TGTGCCTTTGGAGATTACAATGAGCAGTTCTTC	CAFGDYNEQFF	.	TRBJ2-1	TRBV25-1	.
TGCGCCAGCAGCAGAGAAGGCGGGGGGACCTACAATGAGCAGTTCTTC	CASSREGGGTYNEQFF	.	TRBJ2-1	TRBV5-1	TRBD2
TGCGCCAGCAGCTTGGAGTTAGCCCGAGGTACGCAGTATTTT	CASSLELARGTQYF	.	TRBJ2-3	TRBV5-1	.
TGTGCCAGCAGTCATACCCTCCCGATATGGGGACTAGCGGGCATAGGGAAGTCCACCGGGGAGCTGTTTTTT	CASSHTLPIWGLAGIGKSTGELFF	.	TRBJ2-2	TRBV6-6	TRBD2
TGTGCCAGCAGCTTACTTCCGACAGAGCGGGTGTACAATGAGCAGTTCTTC	CASSLLPTERVYNEQFF	.	TRBJ2-1	TRBV7-2	.
TGTGCCAGCAGTGTTGGACAGGGTATGTTACCCCTCCACTTT	CASSVGQGMLPLHF	.	TRBJ1-6	TRBV28	TRBD1
TGTGCCACCAGTACGACTAGCGGGGGGGCCGGCGAGCAGTTCTTC	CATSTTSGGAGEQFF	.	TRBJ2-1	TRBV24-1	TRBD2
TGTGCCAGCAGCGTTAGCGGGAGCCCAAACGAGCAGTACTTC	CASSVSGSPNEQYF	.	TRBJ2-7	TRBV11-2	TRBD2
TGTGCCAGCAGCCCCCTAACCCCCTCCTACGAGCAGTACTTC	CASSPLTPSYEQYF	.	TRBJ2-7	TRBV4-2	.
TGTGCCTGGCGGGGTTTGGGAGGGGGGCAAGGAAACACCATATATTTT	CAWRGLGGGQGNTIYF	few	TRBJ1-3	TRBV30	.
TGCAGCGGGCAACAGGGAAGCAAAAACATTCAGTACTTC	CSGQQGSKNIQYF	.	TRBJ2-4	TRBV29-1	.
TGTGCCAGCAGGAAGGACAGAGTTAATGAAAAACTGTTTTTT	CASRKDRVNEKLFF	once	TRBJ1-4	TRBV27	.
TGCAGCGCCTCGGACAACTCCTACGAGCAGTACTTC	CSASDNSYEQYF	once	TRBJ2-7	TRBV29-1	.
TGCGCCAGCAGCTTGTACCCCGCAGGGGAGGGTGGCTACACCTTC	CASSLYPAGEGGYTF	.	TRBJ1-2	TRBV5-1	.
TGTGCCAGCTCACCGCAGGGGGCATCGGGAAACACCATATATTTT	CASSPQGASGNTIYF	.	TRBJ1-3	TRBV18	TRBD1
TGTGCCAGCAGTTTGGGGGGGAACTCCTACGAGCAGTACTTC	CASSLGGNSYEQYF	.	TRBJ2-7	TRBV28	TRBD2
TGTGCCAGCAGCTCCGACTCTTCCTACGAGCAGTACTTC	CASSSDSSYEQYF	once	TRBJ2-7	TRBV6-6	.
TGTGCCAGCAGTGAAGCAGGAACAGACCACCAAGAGACCCAGTACTTC	CASSEAGTDHQETQYF	once	TRBJ2-5	TRBV2	.
TGCAGCGTCCCTAGGGGGGGGAGGGAGAACACTGAAGCTTTCTTT	CSVPRGGRENTEAFF	.	TRBJ1-1	TRBV29-1	.
TGCGCCAGCAGCCTCAGGGCTACGGAGGGGGCAAATGGCTACACCTTC	CASSLRATEGANGYTF	.	TRBJ1-2	TRBV4-1	TRBD1
TGTGCCACCTCGGGAATCACGAACACTGAAGCTTTCTTT	CATSGITNTEAFF	.	TRBJ1-1	TRBV11-2	.
TGTGCCAGCAGTTACGTGGCAGGGTATGGCTACACCTTC	CASSYVAGYGYTF	.	TRBJ1-2	TRBV6-5	.
TGTGCCAGCAGCGCTCAACTAGTCTTGTTCTTC	CASSAQLVLFF	.	TRBJ2-1	TRBV6-2/TRBV6-3	.
TGTGCCAGCAGCGTAGAAATTCAGGCGGGACTAAGTACGGATACGCAGTATTTT	CASSVEIQAGLSTDTQYF	.	TRBJ2-3	TRBV9	TRBD2
TGTGCCAGCAGCATGGGAGACAATGAGCAGTTCTTC	CASSMGDNEQFF	.	TRBJ2-1	TRBV13	.
TGTGCCAGCACCCCAAATCCGGGGACACCCAATAATTCACCCCTCCACTTT	CASTPNPGTPNNSPLHF	.	TRBJ1-6	TRBV5-4	.
TGTGCCAGCAGGTTAGAGCCACCTGAAGCTTTCTTT	CASRLEPPEAFF	few	TRBJ1-1	TRBV2	.
TGTGCCAGCAGACAAAATCCAATCCTTCGCACAGATACGCAGTATTTT	CASRQNPILRTDTQYF	once	TRBJ2-3	TRBV7-2	.
TGTGCCAGCAGCTCTAAGGACAGCTCCTACGAGCAGTACTTC	CASSSKDSSYEQYF	.	TRBJ2-7	TRBV7-9	.
TGTGCCAGCTCACCGATTGCGGGGGACCCCAATGAGCAGTTCTTC	CASSPIAGDPNEQFF	.	TRBJ2-1	TRBV18	TRBD2
TGTGCCTCCGCGCACAGGACGTTTGACTATGGCTACACCTTC	CASAHRTFDYGYTF	.	TRBJ1-2	TRBV5-5	.
TGCGCCAGCAATGGGCCAGGAACGAACACTGAAGCTTTCTTT	CASNGPGTNTEAFF	.	TRBJ1-1	TRBV5-1	.
TGTGCCAGCTCACCTCGACTAGCGGAGGTCGATGAGCAGTTCTTC	CASSPRLAEVDEQFF	.	TRBJ2-1	TRBV18	TRBD2
TGTGCCTGGAGTCCGGACAGGGGGCAAGGAGGGGCCAACGTCCTGACTTTC	CAWSPDRGQGGANVLTF	.	TRBJ2-6	TRBV30	TRBD1
TGTGCCAGCAGCCAAGATCCCGGGACAGGGGCCTCCCGGGGGGGCTACACCTTC	CASSQDPGTGASRGGYTF	.	TRBJ1-2	TRBV14	TRBD1
TGTGCCAGCAGCAGATTACAGGGATTCGACTATGGCTACACCTTC	CASSRLQGFDYGYTF	once	TRBJ1-2	TRBV5-6	.
TGTGCCAGCAGCTTAGACAGGGGTTCCTACAATGAGCAGTTCTTC	CASSLDRGSYNEQFF	.	TRBJ2-1	TRBV7-3	TRBD1
TGCGCCAGCAGCTCGGGACAGGGCTCTTGGGGCTACACCTTC	CASSSGQGSWGYTF	.	TRBJ1-2	TRBV5-1	TRBD1
TGTGCCAGCAGCGAGATGAACACCGGGGAGCTGTTTTTT	CASSEMNTGELFF	.	TRBJ2-2	TRBV6-5	.
TGTGCCAGCAGCGTTACCAGGGACAGGTACTCTGGAAACACCATATATTTT	CASSVTRDRYSGNTIYF	.	TRBJ1-3	TRBV9	TRBD1